This TCR beta chain was retrieved from a study of neoadjuvant anti-PD-1 for oral cavity cancer. Study results and limitations: Higher pretreatment Treg/Th17 ratios tracked higher pretreatment blood clonality.

Time point meaning: after neoadjuvant nivolumab, at surgical resection. Sequencing was performed with immunoSEQ multiplex PCR; in TCRdb, only in-frame clones are kept and a portion is missing. The sample shows 63,000 or so clones, roughly 90% of them seen only once. Per germline, CDR1 SGHVS and CDR2 FQNEAQ. Trimming cost V 4 bases and J 7 bases, with 17 bases left between them. The CDR3 sequence is 15 residues long. A note on this clone: Antigen specificity is unknown.

The chain employs TRBV7-8 and TRBJ1-5; weak D call: TRBD1 (5 bases). Material: PBMCs, obtained after nivolumab (anti-PD-1) treatment. The source of this sequence is a person between 35 and 79 years old with oral cavity squamous cell carcinoma. CDR3 bases: TGTGCCAGCAGCTGGGGGGTTCGGGGGAACCAGCCCCAGCATTTT. Amino acid sequence: CASSWGVRGNQPQHF.